The 30 T cell receptor beta chains below all came from one sample that was sequenced in a study of cytomegalovirus exposure and HLA in healthy donors. In the PCR, 60 Vbeta and 13 Jbeta primers were used. Clones were sequenced by immunoSEQ multiplex PCR, and TCRdb holds only the in-frame ones, with some missing. This table holds fewer than 200,000 clones, approximately 80% found once. The specimen was PBMCs. The receptors were gathered from a female donor in good health and CMV-seronegative.

The chain couples TRBV5-1 to TRBJ2-7; 8 bases align to TRBD1. The germline CDR1 and CDR2 sequences are SGHRS and YFSETQ. V shed 3 bases, J shed 5 bases, and the junction held 10 bases outside the gene matches. The CDR3 has 15 amino acids. The CDR3 here is CASSSDRGGGDEQYF. The CDR3 bases are TGCGCCAGCAGCTCCGACAGGGGCGGTGGGGACGAGCAGTACTTC.

This sequence joins TRBV4-2 and TRBJ1-4; perhaps TRBD1 as D (6 bases). V lost 0 bases and J 8 bases, leaving 16 bases between the germline ends. Germline V gives CDR1 LGHNA, CDR2 YNFKEQ. This CDR3 spans 16 amino acids. CDR3 residues: CASSQDVLGAIEKLFF. The DNA for the CDR3 is TGTGCCAGCAGCCAAGATGTTCTGGGGGCCATAGAAAAACTGTTTTTT.

The gene calls are TRBV30 and TRBJ1-1; possible D gene TRBD1, 6 bases. The V gene's germline CDR1 is GTSNPN and CDR2 SVGIG (reference sequence). Trimming removed 5 bases from V and 0 bases from J, with 10 bases in between. The CDR3 is 13 residues long. CDR3 residues: CAWETGMNTEAFF. The CDR3 coding sequence is TGTGCCTGGGAAACAGGGATGAACACTGAAGCTTTCTTT.

The V gene is TRBV16, the J gene TRBJ2-7; no clear D gene. The V and J ends lost 3 bases and 1 base respectively, with 13 bases between them. CDR1 is KGHSY, CDR2 FQNENV, per germline. CDR3 length: 15 amino acids. The CDR3 nucleotides read TGTGCCAGCAGCCAGACTTCTTATCGGTCCTACGAGCAGTACTTC. Amino acids: CASSQTSYRSYEQYF.

This clone was detected once. V usage is TRBV7-9 and J usage is TRBJ2-7; 7 bases align to TRBD2. Trimming cost V 7 bases and J 4 bases; bases outside gene matches: 13. This CDR3 region has 15 residues. CDR1 is SEHNR, CDR2 FQNEAQ, per germline (reference sequence). CDR3 bases: TGTGCCAGCACCCTCGCCCCAGGGAGGGAATACGAGCAGTACTTC. Amino acids: CASTLAPGREYEQYF.

The chain combines TRBV19 with TRBJ2-1; 12 bases agree with TRBD2. CDR3 length: 16 residues. Germline V gives CDR1 LNHDA, CDR2 SQIVND (reference sequence). V trimming: 2 bases; J trimming: 2 bases; junction bases outside the gene matches: 1. The CDR3 reads CASSISSGGAYNEQFF. CDR3 nucleotides: TGTGCCAGTAGTATATCTAGCGGGGGGGCCTACAATGAGCAGTTCTTC.

The CDR3, as DNA: TGTGCCAGCAGTATAGGGACAGGGGGTACCGATGAGCAGTTCTTC. It is translated as CASSIGTGGTDEQFF. The chain recombines TRBV28 with TRBJ2-1; 11 nucleotides align to TRBD1. This CDR3 is built from 15 residues. Unmatched junction bases numbered 8, after V lost 5 bases and J lost 8 bases. Germline V lookup: CDR1 MDHEN, CDR2 SYDVKM.

This clone was seen a few times. The chain links TRBV19 to TRBJ2-7; TRBD1 agrees at 8 bases. In germline, CDR1 is LNHDA, CDR2 SQIVND (reference sequence). The V gene end was trimmed by 8 bases and the J gene end by 9 bases; junction bases not matched to a gene: 15. This CDR3 has 14 amino acids. CDR3: CASCPGRDRCWQYF. The DNA of the CDR3 is TGTGCCAGTTGCCCCGGGCGGGACAGGTGCTGGCAGTACTTC.

The chain has TRBV19 and TRBJ2-7; TRBD1 agrees at 7 bases. V was pared by 7 bases and J by 2 bases, with 11 bases of the junction left unmatched. The CDR3 length is 15 residues. Looked up from germline, CDR1 is LNHDA and CDR2 is SQIVND (reference sequence). CDR3 sequence reads: CASTPSAGTAYEQYF. CDR3 bases: TGTGCCAGTACCCCCTCGGCCGGGACAGCCTACGAGCAGTACTTC.

The chain recombines TRBV28 with TRBJ1-2; no definite D call. The V end lost 10 bases, the J end lost 6 bases, and 6 bases lay between the germline ends. Germline V gives CDR1 MDHEN, CDR2 SYDVKM. This CDR3 contains 9 residues. The CDR3 DNA reads TGTGCCATCGGGGATGGCTACACCTTC. Residues: CAIGDGYTF.

The sample holds one count of this clone. The chain links TRBV28 to TRBJ1-2; tentatively, D is TRBD1 (6 bases). Trimming cost V 4 bases and J 4 bases, with 19 bases left between them. The length of the CDR3 is 16 residues. Per germline, CDR1 MDHEN and CDR2 SYDVKM. CDR3 in amino acids: CASSSGGGGSGYGYTF. The CDR3 nucleotides read TGTGCCAGCAGTTCCGGGGGAGGGGGAAGCGGCTATGGCTACACCTTC.

The genes are TRBV28 and TRBJ1-1; no clear D. The CDR3 loop spans 17 amino acids. Trimming took 7 bases from V and 4 from J, leaving 25 bases between them. Germline V gene sequence: CDR1 MDHEN, CDR2 SYDVKM. CDR3 in amino acids: CASTLLGRGFVGTEAFF. CDR3 in DNA: TGTGCCAGCACCCTTTTAGGTCGGGGTTTCGTTGGCACTGAAGCTTTCTTT.

The rearrangement links TRBV19 to TRBJ1-1; unclear D gene. The CDR3 runs to 15 residues. CDR1 and CDR2 from the germline V gene are LNHDA and SQIVND (reference sequence). Deletions cut 7 bases from V and 7 bases from J, with 22 bases between. Here the CDR3 reads CASTGTDLLIGEAFF. CDR3 in DNA: TGTGCCAGTACTGGAACAGACCTCCTGATCGGTGAAGCTTTCTTT.

This chain connects TRBV6-1 to TRBJ2-5, with 7 positions matching TRBD1. The CDR3 loop spans 14 amino acids. The germline V gene has CDR1 MNHNS and CDR2 SASEGT. Trimming took 4 bases from V and 5 from J; bases not matched to a gene: 7. CDR3 sequence: CASSVQGGRETQYF. The CDR3 nucleotides are TGTGCCAGCAGTGTTCAAGGGGGCAGGGAGACCCAGTACTTC.

This chain joins TRBV11-1 and TRBJ2-3; 10 bases agree with TRBD2. Germline V gives CDR1 SGHAT, CDR2 FQDESV (reference sequence). This CDR3 comprises 15 residues. Germline trimming cut 8 bases from V and 2 bases from J; bases unmatched to any gene: 7. The CDR3 DNA sequence: TGTGCCAGCGATCCGGGACTAGCGATCACAGATACGCAGTATTTT. Protein: CASDPGLAITDTQYF.

The sample holds a few counts of this clone. V usage is TRBV5-8 and J usage is TRBJ2-5; D gene uncertain. Germline V gene data show CDR1 as SGHTS and CDR2 as YDEGEE. The V end was cut by 1 base, the J end by 5 bases, with 3 bases between. This CDR3 comprises 11 residues. The CDR3 region has the DNA TGTGCCAGCAGCTTGCTGGAGACCCAGTACTTC. Translation gives CASSLLETQYF.

V and J are TRBV9 and TRBJ2-1; maybe TRBD2 (6 bases). The CDR3 is 13 amino acids. The V and J ends lost 2 bases and 15 bases respectively, with 18 bases between them. CDR1 and CDR2 (germline): SGDLS, YYNGEE. The CDR3 spells CASSVRWRDERFF. The CDR3 DNA reads as TGTGCCAGCAGCGTTCGGTGGCGGGACGAGAGGTTCTTC.

The chain links TRBV9 to TRBJ2-2, with 7 bases fitting TRBD2. Germline V gene data show CDR1 as SGDLS and CDR2 as YYNGEE. The V and J ends lost 4 bases and 0 bases, in that order; junction bases with no gene match: 6. The CDR3 is 16 amino acids. The CDR3 sequence: CASSPPAGANTGELFF. As DNA, the CDR3 is TGTGCCAGCAGCCCCCCCGCGGGAGCGAACACCGGGGAGCTGTTTTTT.

CDR3 sequence reads: CASSSGGHENTEAFF. CDR3 DNA: TGTGCCAGCAGTTCAGGTGGACACGAAAATACTGAAGCTTTCTTT. The V call is TRBV28, the J call TRBJ1-1; tentative D call: TRBD1 (5 bases). The CDR3 spans 15 residues. V was shortened by 4 bases and J by 5 bases, with 17 bases between the two germline ends. Germline values: CDR1 MDHEN, CDR2 SYDVKM.

The V gene is TRBV5-1, the J gene TRBJ1-2; D gene unclear. The germline V gene has CDR1 SGHRS and CDR2 YFSETQ. Trimming left V 0 bases short and J 1 base short, with 7 bases between. This CDR3 contains 14 residues. The CDR3 nucleotides read TGCGCCAGCAGCTTGGACAGTAATAACTATGGCTACACCTTC. Amino acid sequence: CASSLDSNNYGYTF.

This clone was counted a few times. The chain carries TRBV4-3 and TRBJ2-2; D ambiguous. Germline V gives CDR1 LGHNA, CDR2 YSLEER. Trimming shortened V by 0 bases and J by 5 bases, and 7 bases separated the two germline ends. CDR3 size: 14 residues. The CDR3 is CASSQDFGTGELFF. CDR3 nucleotides: TGCGCCAGCAGCCAAGATTTCGGGACCGGGGAGCTGTTTTTT.

The gene calls are TRBV21-1 and TRBJ2-1; the table's D call, TRBD2, has no DNA check behind it. TRBV21-1 is a pseudogene. The CDR3 has 14 amino acids. The CDR3 is CASSLGLAGHEQFF. The CDR3 bases are TGTGCCAGCAGTCTGGGACTAGCGGGCCATGAGCAGTTCTTC.

The rearrangement joins TRBV18 to TRBJ2-1; possible D gene TRBD2, 5 bases. Trimming took off 3 bases at V and 8 bases at J, with 17 bases between the two ends. The CDR3 is 15 amino acids. CDR1 KGHSH and CDR2 LQKENI come from the germline V gene. The CDR3 DNA follows: TGTGCCAGCTCACCCGCCGCATTCCGGGATTATGAGCAGTTCTTC. It encodes CASSPAAFRDYEQFF.

The rearrangement joins TRBV6-4 to TRBJ2-3; TRBD2 aligns across 9 bases. The CDR3 has 15 residues. Germline-derived CDR1 and CDR2 are MRHNA and SNTAGT. Trimming at V came to 7 bases and at J to 10 bases, leaving 15 bases not matched to a gene. The CDR3 DNA follows: TGTGCCAGCAAGAATCTAGCGGGGATCGGCTCGGCGCAGTATTTT. Translated: CASKNLAGIGSAQYF.

This rearrangement joins TRBV28 to TRBJ2-3; 7 nucleotides match TRBD2. CDR3 size: 14 residues. Germline assignment: CDR1 MDHEN and CDR2 SYDVKM. Trimming removed 9 bases from V and 8 bases from J; junction bases left unmatched: 14. The CDR3 here is CASLLGGASGTQYF. CDR3 nucleotides: TGTGCCAGTCTCTTGGGAGGGGCCTCGGGTACGCAGTATTTT.

This clone occurred a few times. The chain couples TRBV7-9 to TRBJ2-7; D gene ambiguous. Germline assignment: CDR1 SEHNR and CDR2 FQNEAQ (reference sequence). V dropped 1 base and J dropped 2 bases, with 12 bases sitting between them. CDR3 length: 15 residues. The CDR3: CASSLDGSAPYEQYF. The CDR3, as DNA: TGTGCCAGCAGCTTAGATGGTAGTGCACCCTACGAGCAGTACTTC.

The chain employs TRBV4-2 and TRBJ1-1, with D uncertain. Trimming stripped 2 bases from V and 7 bases from J, with 11 bases between. Looked up from germline, CDR1 is LGHNA and CDR2 is YNFKEQ. The CDR3 loop spans 13 amino acids. CDR3 DNA sequence: TGTGCCAGCAGCCAAATAGCCGTCGGTGAAGCTTTCTTT. It is translated as CASSQIAVGEAFF.

This sequence joins TRBV9 and TRBJ2-3; D is unclear. Germline CDR1 and CDR2: SGDLS and YYNGEE. Trimming stripped 2 bases from V and 0 bases from J, with 10 bases between. CDR3 length: 15 residues. CDR3 loop: CASSVGSLSTDTQYF. As DNA, the CDR3 is TGTGCCAGCAGCGTTGGCTCCCTCAGCACAGATACGCAGTATTTT.

In DNA, the CDR3 is TGTGCCAGCAGAAGATCGGGAACAGGGACGAATGAAAAACTGTTTTTT. Translated, it gives CASRRSGTGTNEKLFF. The chain joins TRBV6-4 to TRBJ1-4, with D perhaps TRBD1 (6 bases). Trimming pared 6 bases from V and 5 bases from J, leaving 19 bases between. Germline CDR1 MRHNA, CDR2 SNTAGT. This CDR3 has 16 residues.

The rearrangement links TRBV30 to TRBJ1-1; D remains ambiguous. CDR3 length equals 13 residues. V dropped 2 bases and J dropped 0 bases, with 7 bases sitting between them. CDR1 and CDR2 from the germline V gene are GTSNPN and SVGIG (reference sequence). The CDR3 spells CAWSLTVNTEAFF. The CDR3 nucleotides read TGTGCCTGGAGTTTAACAGTGAACACTGAAGCTTTCTTT.